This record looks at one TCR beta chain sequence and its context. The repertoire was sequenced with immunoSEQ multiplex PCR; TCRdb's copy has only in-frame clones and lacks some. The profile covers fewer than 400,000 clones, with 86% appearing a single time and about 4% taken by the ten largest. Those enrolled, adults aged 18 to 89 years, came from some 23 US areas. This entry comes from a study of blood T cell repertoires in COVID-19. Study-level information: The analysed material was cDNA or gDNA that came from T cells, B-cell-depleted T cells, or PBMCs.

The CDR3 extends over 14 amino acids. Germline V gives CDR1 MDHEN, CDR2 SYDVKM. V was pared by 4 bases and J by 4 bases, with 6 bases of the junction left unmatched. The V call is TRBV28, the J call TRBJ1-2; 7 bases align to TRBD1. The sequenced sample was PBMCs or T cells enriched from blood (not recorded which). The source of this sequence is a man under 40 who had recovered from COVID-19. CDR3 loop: CASSSSDRLYGYTF. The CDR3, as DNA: TGTGCCAGCAGTTCCTCGGACAGGCTCTATGGCTACACCTTC.